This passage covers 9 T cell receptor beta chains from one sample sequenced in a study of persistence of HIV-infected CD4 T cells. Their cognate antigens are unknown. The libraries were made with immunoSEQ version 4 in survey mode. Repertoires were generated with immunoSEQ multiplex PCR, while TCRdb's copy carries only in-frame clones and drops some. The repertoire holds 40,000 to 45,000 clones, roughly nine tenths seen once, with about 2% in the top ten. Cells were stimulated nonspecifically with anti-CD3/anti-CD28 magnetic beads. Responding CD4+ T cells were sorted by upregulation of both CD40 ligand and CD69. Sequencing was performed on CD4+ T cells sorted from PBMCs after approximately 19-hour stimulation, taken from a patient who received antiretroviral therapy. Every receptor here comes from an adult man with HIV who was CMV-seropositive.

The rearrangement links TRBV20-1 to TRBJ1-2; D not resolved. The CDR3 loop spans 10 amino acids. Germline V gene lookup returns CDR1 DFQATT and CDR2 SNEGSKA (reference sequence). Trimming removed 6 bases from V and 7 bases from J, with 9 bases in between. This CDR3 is CSALRSGYTF. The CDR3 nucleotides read TGCAGTGCGCTCAGGAGTGGCTACACCTTC.

The CDR3 DNA reads as TGCGCCAGCAGCCAAGATCAAACAGGGGGTAGCTATGGCTACACCTTC. Residues: CASSQDQTGGSYGYTF. The J gene is TRBJ1-2, the V gene TRBV4-1; 8 positions match TRBD1. There are 16 residues in the CDR3. Per the germline V gene, CDR1 is MGHRA and CDR2 is YSYEKL. With 0 bases clipped from V and 4 bases from J, the junction kept 7 bases outside the gene matches.

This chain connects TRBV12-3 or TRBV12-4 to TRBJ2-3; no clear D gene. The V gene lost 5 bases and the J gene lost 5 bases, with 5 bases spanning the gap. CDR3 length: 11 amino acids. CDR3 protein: CASSRGDTQYF. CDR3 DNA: TGTGCCAGCAGTAGAGGAGATACGCAGTATTTT.

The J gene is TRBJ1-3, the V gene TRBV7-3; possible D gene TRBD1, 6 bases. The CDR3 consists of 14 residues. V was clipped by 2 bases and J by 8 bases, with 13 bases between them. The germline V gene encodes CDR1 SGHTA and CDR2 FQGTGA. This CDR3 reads CASSLGPRTDTIYF. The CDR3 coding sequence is TGTGCCAGCAGCTTAGGGCCAAGGACAGACACCATATATTTT.

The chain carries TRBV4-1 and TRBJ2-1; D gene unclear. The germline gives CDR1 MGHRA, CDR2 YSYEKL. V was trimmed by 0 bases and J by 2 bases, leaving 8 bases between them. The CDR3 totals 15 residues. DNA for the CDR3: TGCGCCAGCAGCCAAGATATCGGCACCTACAATGAGCAGTTCTTC. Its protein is CASSQDIGTYNEQFF.

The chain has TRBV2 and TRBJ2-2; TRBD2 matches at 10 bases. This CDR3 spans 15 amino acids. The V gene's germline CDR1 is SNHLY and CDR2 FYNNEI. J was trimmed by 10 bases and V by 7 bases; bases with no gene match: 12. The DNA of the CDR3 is TGTGCCAGCAAGGAGGAAGTAGCGGGGGGCTTGGAGCTGTTTTTT. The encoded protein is CASKEEVAGGLELFF. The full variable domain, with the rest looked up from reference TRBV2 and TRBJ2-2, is EPEVTQTPSHQVTQMGQEVILRCVPISNHLYFYWYRQILGQKVEFLVSFYNNEISEKSEIFDDQFSVERPDGSNFTLKIRSTKLEDSAMYFCASKEEVAGGLELFFGEGSRLTVL.

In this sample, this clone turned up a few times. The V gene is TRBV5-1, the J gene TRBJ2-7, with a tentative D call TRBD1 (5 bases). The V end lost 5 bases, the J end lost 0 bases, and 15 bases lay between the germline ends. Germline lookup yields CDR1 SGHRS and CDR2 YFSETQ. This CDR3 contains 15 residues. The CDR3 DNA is TGCGCCAGCAGAGATCCCAGGGATAGCTCCTACGAGCAGTACTTC. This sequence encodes CASRDPRDSSYEQYF.

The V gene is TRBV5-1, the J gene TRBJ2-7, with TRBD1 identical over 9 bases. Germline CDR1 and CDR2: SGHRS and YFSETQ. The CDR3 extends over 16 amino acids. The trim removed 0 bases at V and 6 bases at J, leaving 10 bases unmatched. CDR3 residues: CASSLAGTGWNGEQYF. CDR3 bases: TGCGCCAGCAGCTTGGCCGGGACAGGGTGGAATGGCGAGCAGTACTTC.

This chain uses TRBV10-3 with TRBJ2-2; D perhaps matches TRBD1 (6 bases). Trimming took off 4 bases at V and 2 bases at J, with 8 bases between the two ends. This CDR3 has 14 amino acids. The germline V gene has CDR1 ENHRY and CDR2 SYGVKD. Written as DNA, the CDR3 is TGTGCCATCAGTGGGACAGCTAACACCGGGGAGCTGTTTTTT. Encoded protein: CAISGTANTGELFF.